A selection of T cell receptor beta chains follows, all from one sample in a study of control samples from healthy donors and cancer patients. Assay used: immunoSEQ multiplex PCR; TCRdb lists only in-frame clones, some missing. The data contain about 150,000 clones, around 88% of them seen just once; the ten biggest clones take up more than 1.5%. The sample taken for sequencing was blood. The receptors derive from a man younger than 30 in good health. Each CDR3 is given with its conserved first and last residue. D genes are given only for firm matches. A clone size is listed for some rows: how often the clone was seen (once, few, many), or a class if it is expanded.

v_gene: TRBV7-2
d_gene: -
j_gene: TRBJ2-1
abundance: -
CDR3nt: TGTGCCAGTGCCCTAACGGGGGTCTACAATGAGCAGTTCTTC
CDR3aa: CASALTGVYNEQFF

v_gene: TRBV5-4
d_gene: -
j_gene: TRBJ1-2
abundance: few
CDR3nt: TGTGCCAGCAGCTTGGCGAGGCAGGGGATTAACTATGGCTACACCTTC
CDR3aa: CASSLARQGINYGYTF

v_gene: TRBV24-1
d_gene: TRBD1
j_gene: TRBJ2-2
abundance: once
CDR3nt: TGTGCCACCAGTGTTAGGACAGGGCCGCACACCGGGGAGCTGTTTTTT
CDR3aa: CATSVRTGPHTGELFF

v_gene: TRBV6-2/TRBV6-3
d_gene: TRBD1
j_gene: TRBJ2-6
abundance: -
CDR3nt: TGTGCCAGCAGTTACTCGTGGGCAGGGGGCACTGGGGCCAACGTCCTGACTTTC
CDR3aa: CASSYSWAGGTGANVLTF

v_gene: TRBV11-2
d_gene: TRBD1
j_gene: TRBJ1-3
abundance: -
CDR3nt: TGTGCCAGCAGCTTAGGGGACAGGGCGTACTCTGGAAACACCATATATTTT
CDR3aa: CASSLGDRAYSGNTIYF

v_gene: TRBV9
d_gene: TRBD2
j_gene: TRBJ2-3
abundance: -
CDR3nt: TGTGCCAGCAGCGTAGGGTCTAGCGGGGGGGCCCTGGCAGATACGCAGTATTTT
CDR3aa: CASSVGSSGGALADTQYF

v_gene: TRBV29-1
d_gene: -
j_gene: TRBJ2-1
abundance: -
CDR3nt: TGCAGCGTTGTTGAAGGGCCTGCATCCTACAATGAGCAGTTCTTC
CDR3aa: CSVVEGPASYNEQFF

v_gene: TRBV19
d_gene: TRBD1
j_gene: TRBJ2-7
abundance: -
CDR3nt: TGTGCCAGTAGTATAGGACAGGGGATGGCCTACGAGCAGTACTTC
CDR3aa: CASSIGQGMAYEQYF

v_gene: TRBV28
d_gene: TRBD1
j_gene: TRBJ2-4
abundance: -
CDR3nt: TGTGCCAGCAGTTTAGGGGGACAGGGGGACATTCAGTACTTC
CDR3aa: CASSLGGQGDIQYF

v_gene: TRBV14
d_gene: -
j_gene: TRBJ2-3
abundance: -
CDR3nt: TGTGCCAGCAGCCAAGCAGATACGCAGTATTTT
CDR3aa: CASSQADTQYF

v_gene: TRBV5-6
d_gene: TRBD2
j_gene: TRBJ2-2
abundance: -
CDR3nt: TGTGCCAGCAGTTGGCCCAGCGGGGGCTCGAACACCGGGGAGCTGTTTTTT
CDR3aa: CASSWPSGGSNTGELFF

v_gene: TRBV6-5
d_gene: -
j_gene: TRBJ2-3
abundance: -
CDR3nt: TGTGCCAGCAGTCTCGGACGGGCAGTCACAGATACGCAGTATTTT
CDR3aa: CASSLGRAVTDTQYF

v_gene: TRBV3-1/TRBV3-2
d_gene: TRBD1
j_gene: TRBJ1-4
abundance: -
CDR3nt: TGTGCCAGCAGCCGAGGGACAGCAACTAATGAAAAACTGTTTTTT
CDR3aa: CASSRGTATNEKLFF